This T cell receptor beta chain was found in a study of T cell responses to AZD1222 COVID-19 vaccine. Study conclusions and caveats: Repertoire sampling happened only post peak T cell response. Spike-specific TCR breadth and depth were elevated following two AZD1222 doses. Seropositive status at baseline applied to only five to seven AZD1222 recipients. Among the donors, most were white British and more were female, and clonal diversity was possibly underestimated.

Trimming stripped 9 bases from V and 7 bases from J, with 16 bases between. The germline gives CDR1 MNHEY, CDR2 SVGAGI. This CDR3 is 14 amino acids long. Concerning this clone itself: The antigen remains undetermined.

The assay was immunoSEQ multiplex PCR, and TCRdb's table has in-frame clones only and misses some. The sample includes about 120,000 clones, 85% to 90% seen only once; the top ten take less than 3.5%. The source of this sequence is an adult who received the AZD1222 COVID-19 vaccine. J is TRBJ1-6 and V is TRBV6-5; a weak D match, TRBD1 (6 bases). Here the sequenced sample was peripheral blood, taken 28 days after the second AZD1222 dose. The CDR3 sequence is CASKQGSRNSPLHF. CDR3 nucleotide sequence: TGTGCCAGTAAACAGGGCTCTCGGAATTCACCCCTCCACTTT.